The 13 T cell receptor beta chains reported below all come from one sample, sequenced in a study of molecular identifiers for immune sequencing clone quantification. MiXCR, applied by TCRdb to the PCR reads, yields one record per CDR3 protein. The top ten hold roughly 0.81% of the sample, which has a few hundred thousand distinct CDR3 sequences, 20% to 25% seen once. Sequencing used naive CD8+ T cells from blood, with Jurkat cell RNA spiked in. Subset denoted: FACS-sorted CD8+CD4-CCR7+CD45RA+ naive T cells. The receptors were sampled from a human donor in good health. Some libraries in this study had Jurkat cell RNA spiked in.

This clonotype was picked up one time. At one end, the junction sequence differs from germline, possibly due to a read error. The V gene is TRBV15, the J gene TRBJ2-7; D is unclear. The CDR3 covers 11 residues. Germline CDR1 LNHNV, CDR2 YYDKDF (reference sequence). The CDR3 DNA sequence: TGTGCCACCAGCACACACTACGAGCGGTACTTC. It specifies CATSTHYERYF.

The sample holds many counts of this clonotype. This chain joins TRBV7-2 and TRBJ2-3, with TRBD1 as a possible D gene (6 bases). Germline assignment: CDR1 SGHTA and CDR2 FQGNSA. The V and J ends lost 2 bases and 6 bases respectively, with 21 bases between them. CDR3 length equals 17 residues. CDR3 DNA sequence: TGTGCCAGCAGCTTACCACGCCTGGGGGCACCTTCGGATACGCAGTATTTT. Translating gives CASSLPRLGAPSDTQYF.

This clonotype showed up just a few times. This chain connects TRBV5-1 to TRBJ2-7, with TRBD1 matching over 7 bases. The CDR3 extends over 16 amino acids. J gave up 5 bases and V 4 bases, and 15 bases lay outside the gene matches. Germline CDR1 is SGHRS and CDR2 is YFSETQ. CDR3 protein: CASSADRVRDLNEQYF. The CDR3 DNA reads TGCGCCAGCAGCGCCGACAGGGTTCGGGACCTAAACGAGCAGTACTTC.

The J gene is TRBJ1-3, the V gene TRBV3-1, with TRBD1 identical over 8 bases. V was clipped by 0 bases and J by 2 bases; unmatched bases: 0. Germline V gene lookup returns CDR1 LGHDT and CDR2 YNNKEL (reference sequence). This CDR3 has 15 amino acids. The chain's CDR3 is CASSQEDRAGNTIYF. DNA of the CDR3: TGTGCCAGCAGCCAAGAGGACAGGGCTGGAAACACCATATATTTT. Looking up the rest from reference TRBV3-1 and TRBJ1-3 gives the full variable domain: DTAVSQTPKYLVTQMGNDKSIKCEQNLGHDTMYWYKQDSKKFLKIMFSYNNKELIINETVPNRFSPKSPDKAHLNLHINSLELGDSAVYFCASSQEDRAGNTIYFGEGSWLTVV.

This clonotype showed up many times. The chain carries TRBV5-4 and TRBJ2-3, with 7 bases identical to TRBD2. After removal of 5 bases from V and 6 bases from J, the junction contained 9 bases not matched to a gene. Germline-derived CDR1 and CDR2 are SGHNT and YYREEE (reference sequence). The CDR3 sequence is 14 residues long. The CDR3 sequence: CASRASAGPDTQYF. Here the CDR3 DNA reads TGTGCCAGCAGAGCTTCAGCGGGACCCGATACGCAGTATTTT.

J is TRBJ1-3 and V is TRBV20-1; TRBD1 might be the D (5 bases). CDR1 DFQATT and CDR2 SNEGSKA come from the germline V gene (reference sequence). This CDR3 is 15 amino acids long. Trimming took 2 bases from V and 0 from J, leaving 11 bases between them. CDR3 sequence: CSARPQGLSGNTIYF. The CDR3, as DNA: TGCAGTGCTAGACCCCAGGGCCTCTCTGGAAACACCATATATTTT.

Ten or more counts support this clonotype. In DNA form, the CDR3 reads TGTGCCAGCAGCTTGGTTCCTTCGGGGGTCGAGCAGTACTTC. This encodes CASSLVPSGVEQYF. This chain links TRBV5-6 with TRBJ2-7; the D gene is possibly TRBD2 (6 bases). The CDR3 spans 14 residues. V gave up 0 bases and J gave up 6 bases, with 13 bases separating them. From germline, CDR1 is SGHDT and CDR2 YYEEEE.

V gene TRBV12-3 or TRBV12-4 combines with J gene TRBJ2-5; D perhaps matches TRBD1 (6 bases). The CDR3 is made up of 16 amino acids. The ends were cut back, 6 bases at V and 5 bases at J, with 22 bases in the middle. CDR3 sequence reads: CASRGSLQGPGETQYF. Written as DNA, the CDR3 is TGTGCCAGCAGAGGAAGCCTTCAGGGGCCAGGGGAGACCCAGTACTTC.

This clonotype was picked up a small number of times. The chain has TRBV6-1 and TRBJ1-5; D might be TRBD1 (6 bases). The CDR3 is 16 amino acids. Germline V lookup: CDR1 MNHNS, CDR2 SASEGT. Trimming took off 1 base at V and 5 bases at J, with 15 bases between the two ends. CDR3 region: CASSEVQGFLDQPQHF. The CDR3 DNA is TGTGCCAGCAGTGAAGTACAGGGTTTCCTGGATCAGCCCCAGCATTTT.

Many counts were recorded for this clonotype. The V gene is TRBV6-5, the J gene TRBJ2-7, with no clear D. The germline V gene has CDR1 MNHEY and CDR2 SVGAGI. Trimming took off 0 bases at V and 7 bases at J, with 10 bases between the two ends. The CDR3 runs to 13 residues. The CDR3 bases are TGTGCCAGCAGTTACTCGCCGAGGCTGGAGCAGTACTTC. This translates into CASSYSPRLEQYF.

This clonotype was recorded many times. The chain recombines TRBV6-1 with TRBJ2-7; 13 bases agree with TRBD2. The CDR3 is made up of 16 amino acids. J gave up 2 bases and V 3 bases, and 4 bases lay outside the gene matches. Germline loops: CDR1 MNHNS, CDR2 SASEGT. CDR3: CASSEAGLAGPYEQYF. The CDR3, as DNA: TGTGCCAGCAGTGAGGCGGGACTAGCGGGACCCTACGAGCAGTACTTC.

J is TRBJ2-2 and V is TRBV7-9; 11 bases align to TRBD2. With 11 bases clipped from V and 5 bases from J, the junction kept 19 bases outside the gene matches. The CDR3 runs 18 residues. Germline V gene lookup returns CDR1 SEHNR and CDR2 FQNEAQ (reference sequence). This chain's CDR3 is CACPGTSGGTLGTGELFF. The CDR3 DNA reads as TGTGCCTGCCCCGGGACTAGCGGAGGAACTCTAGGAACCGGGGAGCTGTTTTTT.

The sample holds many counts of this clonotype. The rearrangement links TRBV29-1 to TRBJ2-7, with a tentative D call TRBD2 (6 bases). The germline gives CDR1 SQVTM, CDR2 ANQGSEA. Trimming shortened V by 5 bases and J by 5 bases, and 13 bases separated the two germline ends. The CDR3 extends over 12 amino acids. CDR3 sequence reads: CSVMSGVNEQYF. The CDR3, as DNA: TGCAGCGTTATGTCGGGGGTAAACGAGCAGTACTTC.